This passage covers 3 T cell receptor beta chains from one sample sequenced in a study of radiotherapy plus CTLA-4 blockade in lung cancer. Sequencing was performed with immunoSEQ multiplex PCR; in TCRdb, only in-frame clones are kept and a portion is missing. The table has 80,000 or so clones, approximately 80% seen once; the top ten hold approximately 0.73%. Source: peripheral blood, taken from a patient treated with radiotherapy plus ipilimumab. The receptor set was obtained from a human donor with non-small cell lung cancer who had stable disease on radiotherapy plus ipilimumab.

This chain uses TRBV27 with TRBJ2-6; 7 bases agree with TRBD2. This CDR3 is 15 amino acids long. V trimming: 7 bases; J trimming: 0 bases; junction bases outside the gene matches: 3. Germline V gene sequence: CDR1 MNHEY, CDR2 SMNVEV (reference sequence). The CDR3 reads CASTRGSSGANVLTF. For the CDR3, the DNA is TGTGCCAGCACCCGCGGGAGCTCTGGGGCCAACGTCCTGACTTTC.

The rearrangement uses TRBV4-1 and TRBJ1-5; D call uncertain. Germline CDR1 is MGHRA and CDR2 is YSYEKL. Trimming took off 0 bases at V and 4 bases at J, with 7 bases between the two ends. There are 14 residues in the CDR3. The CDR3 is CASSQDLTNQPQHF. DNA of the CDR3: TGCGCCAGCAGCCAAGATCTAACGAATCAGCCCCAGCATTTT.

The CDR3 coding sequence is TGCAGGCCGGAGCGGATTCGGGTACACACCTTC. Its protein product is CRPERIRVHTF. The chain combines TRBV20-1 with TRBJ1-2; D not resolved. Germline lookup yields CDR1 DFQATT and CDR2 SNEGSKA (reference sequence). The CDR3 has 11 residues.